A single sample gave rise to the 13 T cell receptor beta chains below, sequenced in a study of T cell responses to AZD1222 COVID-19 vaccine. Generated by immunoSEQ multiplex PCR, the TCRdb table keeps only in-frame clones and is missing some. The sample has 100,000 or so clones; around 90% are singletons. This material consisted of peripheral blood, taken on day 0 of AZD1222 vaccination. Source of these receptors: an adult in good health.

This chain joins TRBV27 and TRBJ2-7; no firm D call. Germline V gene lookup returns CDR1 MNHEY and CDR2 SMNVEV (reference sequence). This CDR3 spans 14 amino acids. Trimming removed 7 bases at V and 6 bases at J, with 19 bases between. In nucleotides, the CDR3 is TGTGCCAGCACACTCTTTTACAAGAAGGGCGAGCAGTACTTC. Its protein product is CASTLFYKKGEQYF.

The CDR3 spells CASSQGLGEQYF. In nucleotides, the CDR3 is TGCGCCAGCAGCCAAGGTTTGGGCGAGCAGTACTTC. The V and J genes are TRBV4-1 and TRBJ2-7; D is unresolved. Trimming cost V 1 base and J 6 bases, with 7 bases left between them. CDR3 size: 12 residues. CDR1 and CDR2 from the germline V gene are MGHRA and YSYEKL.

This clone was counted a few times. The chain links TRBV7-9 to TRBJ2-7, with TRBD2 identical over 11 bases. V lost 9 bases to trimming and J lost 0 bases; unmatched junction nucleotides: 4. The CDR3 extends over 14 amino acids. Germline CDR1 is SEHNR and CDR2 is FQNEAQ (reference sequence). The CDR3 region is CASGLAGFSYEQYF. The CDR3 region has the DNA TGTGCCAGTGGACTAGCGGGCTTCTCCTACGAGCAGTACTTC.

This clone has a single count. The genes are TRBV12-3 or TRBV12-4 and TRBJ1-2; D remains ambiguous. With 5 bases removed from V and 7 bases from J, the gap between germline ends came to 14 bases. The CDR3 totals 13 residues. The CDR3 DNA reads as TGTGCCAGCAGTGCCGGCCCGGGCGGTGGCTACACCTTC. This codes for CASSAGPGGGYTF.

V usage is TRBV10-2 and J usage is TRBJ1-4, with 9 bases identical to TRBD1. This CDR3 is 13 amino acids long. The V gene end was trimmed by 4 bases and the J gene end by 7 bases; junction bases not matched to a gene: 1. Germline V gives CDR1 WSHSY, CDR2 SAAADI. This CDR3 is CASSGGQGEKLFF. The CDR3 coding sequence is TGCGCCAGCAGTGGGGGACAGGGTGAAAAACTGTTTTTT.

The table lists this clone with a count of one. The gene calls are TRBV30 and TRBJ1-2, with a tentative D call TRBD1 (5 bases). The CDR3 is 16 residues long. V was cut by 2 bases and J by 2 bases, with 18 bases left in between. Germline V lookup: CDR1 GTSNPN, CDR2 SVGIG (reference sequence). The DNA for the CDR3 is TGTGCCTGGAGTCCTTGGGGGGTTCGGACGAACTATGGCTACACCTTC. Its protein is CAWSPWGVRTNYGYTF.

The rearrangement uses TRBV10-2 and TRBJ1-5, with D perhaps matching TRBD1 (5 bases). The CDR3 runs to 14 residues. Deletions cut 6 bases from V and 3 bases from J, with 12 bases between. Germline lookup yields CDR1 WSHSY and CDR2 SAAADI. The CDR3, as DNA: TGCGCCAGCAGGGTGGACACCACCAATCAGCCCCAGCATTTT. This sequence encodes CASRVDTTNQPQHF.

The V and J genes are TRBV5-1 and TRBJ2-6, with D tentatively TRBD2 (6 bases). The CDR3 is made up of 19 amino acids. Germline CDR1 and CDR2: SGHRS and YFSETQ. V gave up 0 bases and J gave up 0 bases, with 16 bases separating them. The CDR3 DNA is TGCGCCAGCAGCTTGGTATACGGCGGGATGGGCTCTGGGGCCAACGTCCTGACTTTC. Its translation is CASSLVYGGMGSGANVLTF. Using reference TRBV5-1 and TRBJ2-6 for the parts outside the CDR3, the full variable domain is KAGVTQTPRYLIKTRGQQVTLSCSPISGHRSVSWYQQTPGQGLQFLFEYFSETQRNKGNFPGRFSGRQFSNSRSEMNVSTLELGDSALYLCASSLVYGGMGSGANVLTFGAGSRLTVL.

This rearrangement joins TRBV15 to TRBJ1-3; D may be TRBD1 (5 bases). V gave up 3 bases and J gave up 0 bases, with 15 bases separating them. The CDR3 runs 17 residues. In germline, CDR1 is LNHNV, CDR2 YYDKDF (reference sequence). The CDR3 DNA reads as TGTGCCACCAGCAGGGGAAGGGGCCAACTCTCTGGAAACACCATATATTTT. Encoded protein: CATSRGRGQLSGNTIYF.

The sample holds a few counts of this clone. The chain joins TRBV5-4 to TRBJ2-7; D remains unclear. CDR1 and CDR2 (germline): SGHNT, YYREEE (reference sequence). Between the trimmed V and J ends, which lost 0 bases and 5 bases, there was a span of 12 bases. CDR3 length: 14 residues. As DNA, the CDR3 is TGTGCCAGCAGCTTGGGAGAGATGGGCAACGAGCAGTACTTC. The encoded protein is CASSLGEMGNEQYF.

The chain employs TRBV5-4 and TRBJ1-3, with D unresolved. The CDR3 consists of 15 residues. Germline V gene lookup returns CDR1 SGHNT and CDR2 YYREEE (reference sequence). V lost 3 bases and J lost 1, with 11 bases in between. CDR3: CASSWEVGSGNTIYF. The CDR3, as DNA: TGTGCCAGCAGCTGGGAGGTGGGTTCTGGAAACACCATATATTTT.

J is TRBJ2-3 and V is TRBV6-5; possibly TRBD1 for D (5 bases). V was clipped by 2 bases and J by 4 bases, with 10 bases between them. CDR1 and CDR2 (germline): MNHEY, SVGAGI. The CDR3 has 14 amino acids. DNA for the CDR3: TGTGCCAGCAGTTACCTCAGGGTCCCAGATACGCAGTATTTT. As protein: CASSYLRVPDTQYF.

The CDR3 loop is CASRSITRGAEGYTF. DNA of the CDR3: TGTGCCAGCAGATCAATTACCCGGGGGGCGGAGGGCTACACCTTC. The chain is built from TRBV27 and TRBJ1-2; D is perhaps TRBD1 (6 bases). This CDR3 is 15 amino acids long. The ends were cut back, 6 bases at V and 8 bases at J, with 22 bases in the middle. CDR1 is MNHEY, CDR2 SMNVEV, per germline (reference sequence).